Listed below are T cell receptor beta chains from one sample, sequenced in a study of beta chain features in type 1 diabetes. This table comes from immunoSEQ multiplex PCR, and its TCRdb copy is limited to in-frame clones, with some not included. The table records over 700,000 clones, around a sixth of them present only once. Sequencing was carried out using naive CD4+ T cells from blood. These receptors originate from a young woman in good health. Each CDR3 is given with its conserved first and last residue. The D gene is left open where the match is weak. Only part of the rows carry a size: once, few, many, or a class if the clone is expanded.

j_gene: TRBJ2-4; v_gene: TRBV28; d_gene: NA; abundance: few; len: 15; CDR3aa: CASSLAGWAKNIQYF; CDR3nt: TGTGCCAGCAGTTTAGCGGGATGGGCCAAAAACATTCAGTACTTC
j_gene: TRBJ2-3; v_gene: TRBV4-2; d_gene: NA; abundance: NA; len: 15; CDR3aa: CASSRLVDSTDTQYF; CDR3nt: TGTGCCAGCAGCAGATTGGTGGATAGCACAGATACGCAGTATTTT
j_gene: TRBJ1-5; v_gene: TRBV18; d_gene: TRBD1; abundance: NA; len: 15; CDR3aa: CASSRSTGGDQPQHF; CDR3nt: TGTGCCAGCTCAAGGAGTACAGGGGGAGATCAGCCCCAGCATTTT
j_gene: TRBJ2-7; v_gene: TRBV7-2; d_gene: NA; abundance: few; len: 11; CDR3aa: CASSSRSEQYF; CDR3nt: TGTGCCAGCAGCTCCCGGTCCGAGCAGTACTTC
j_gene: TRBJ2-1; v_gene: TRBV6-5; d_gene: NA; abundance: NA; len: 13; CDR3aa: CATSRSSYNEQFF; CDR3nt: TGTGCCACCTCTAGAAGCTCCTACAATGAGCAGTTCTTC
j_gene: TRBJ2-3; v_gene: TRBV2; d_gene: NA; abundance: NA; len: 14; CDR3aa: CASSPGRSTDTQYF; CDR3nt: TGTGCCAGCAGCCCGGGACGAAGCACAGATACGCAGTATTTT
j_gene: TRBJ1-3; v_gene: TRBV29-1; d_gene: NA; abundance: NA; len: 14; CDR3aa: CSVVGAPGGNTIYF; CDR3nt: TGCAGCGTTGTTGGAGCCCCAGGGGGAAACACCATATATTTT
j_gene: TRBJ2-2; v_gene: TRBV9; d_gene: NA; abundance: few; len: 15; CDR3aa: CASSVAPRGTGELFF; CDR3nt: TGTGCCAGCAGCGTAGCCCCCAGGGGCACCGGGGAGCTGTTTTTT
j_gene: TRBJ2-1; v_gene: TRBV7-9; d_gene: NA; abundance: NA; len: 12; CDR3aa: CASSLEGLAPFF; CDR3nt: TGTGCCAGCAGCTTAGAAGGGCTAGCTCCGTTCTTC
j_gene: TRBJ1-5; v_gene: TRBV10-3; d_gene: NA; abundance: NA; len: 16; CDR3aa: CATGRMSNWGHQPQHF; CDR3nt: TGTGCCACCGGGAGGATGAGTAACTGGGGGCATCAGCCCCAGCATTTT
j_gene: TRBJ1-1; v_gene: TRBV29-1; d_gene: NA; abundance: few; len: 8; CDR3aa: CSVESAFF; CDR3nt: TGCAGCGTTGAGTCAGCTTTCTTT
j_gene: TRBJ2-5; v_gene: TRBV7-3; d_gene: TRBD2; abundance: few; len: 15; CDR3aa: CASSFQGGPGETQYF; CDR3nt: TGTGCCAGCAGCTTTCAGGGAGGGCCAGGGGAGACCCAGTACTTC
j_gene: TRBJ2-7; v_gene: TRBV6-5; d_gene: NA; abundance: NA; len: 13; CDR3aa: CASSYSREYEQYF; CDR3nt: TGTGCCAGCAGTTACTCGAGAGAGTACGAGCAGTACTTC
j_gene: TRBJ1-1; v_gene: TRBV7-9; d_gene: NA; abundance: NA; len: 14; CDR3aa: CASRRQAMDTEAFF; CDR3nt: TGTGCCAGCAGACGACAGGCGATGGACACTGAAGCTTTCTTT
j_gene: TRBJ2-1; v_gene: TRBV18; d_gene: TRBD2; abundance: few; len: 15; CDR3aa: CASSPTSGSYNEQFF; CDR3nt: TGTGCCAGCTCACCAACTAGCGGTTCCTACAATGAGCAGTTCTTC
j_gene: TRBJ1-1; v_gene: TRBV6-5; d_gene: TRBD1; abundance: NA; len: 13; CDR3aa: CASRGQGGTEAFF; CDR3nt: TGTGCCAGCAGAGGACAGGGGGGCACTGAAGCTTTCTTT
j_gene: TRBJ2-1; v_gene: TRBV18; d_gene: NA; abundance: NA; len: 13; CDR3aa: CASSPLTYNEQFF; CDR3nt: TGTGCCAGCTCACCCCTGACTTACAATGAGCAGTTCTTC
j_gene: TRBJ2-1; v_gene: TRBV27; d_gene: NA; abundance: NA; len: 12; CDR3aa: CASRRPGGEQFF; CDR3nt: TGTGCCAGCAGGCGGCCAGGCGGTGAGCAGTTCTTC
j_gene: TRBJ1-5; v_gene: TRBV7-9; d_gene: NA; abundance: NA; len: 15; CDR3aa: CASSHEGGGNQPQHF; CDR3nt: TGTGCCAGCAGCCACGAGGGGGGAGGCAATCAGCCCCAGCATTTT
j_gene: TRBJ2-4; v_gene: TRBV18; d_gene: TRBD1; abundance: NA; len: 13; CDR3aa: CASSPPSGTGVYF; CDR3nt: TGTGCCAGCTCACCACCATCCGGGACAGGGGTGTACTTC
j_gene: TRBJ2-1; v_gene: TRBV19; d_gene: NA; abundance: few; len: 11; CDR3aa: CASSGSVEQFF; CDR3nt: TGTGCCAGTAGCGGGAGTGTTGAGCAGTTCTTC
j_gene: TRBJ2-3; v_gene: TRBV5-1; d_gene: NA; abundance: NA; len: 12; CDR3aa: CASSALTDTQYF; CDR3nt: TGCGCCAGCAGCGCCCTTACAGATACGCAGTATTTT
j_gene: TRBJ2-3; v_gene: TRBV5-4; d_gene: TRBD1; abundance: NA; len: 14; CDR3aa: CASSVTYRGDTQYF; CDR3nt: TGTGCCAGCAGCGTAACCTACAGGGGAGATACGCAGTATTTT
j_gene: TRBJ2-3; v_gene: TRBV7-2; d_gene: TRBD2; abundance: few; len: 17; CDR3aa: CASSSQLAIRRRDTQYF; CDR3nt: TGTGCCAGCAGCTCCCAACTAGCGATACGACGACGGGATACGCAGTATTTT
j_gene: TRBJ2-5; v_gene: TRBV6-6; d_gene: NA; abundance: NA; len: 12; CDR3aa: CASSWNQETQYF; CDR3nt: TGTGCCAGCAGTTGGAACCAAGAGACCCAGTACTTC
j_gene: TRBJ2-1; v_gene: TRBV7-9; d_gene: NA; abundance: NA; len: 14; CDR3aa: CASSMDRIYNEQFF; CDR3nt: TGTGCCAGCAGCATGGACAGAATCTACAATGAGCAGTTCTTC
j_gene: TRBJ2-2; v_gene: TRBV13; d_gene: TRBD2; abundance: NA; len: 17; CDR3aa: CASSLGLAGTNTGELFF; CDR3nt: TGTGCCAGCAGCTTGGGACTAGCGGGAACGAACACCGGGGAGCTGTTTTTT
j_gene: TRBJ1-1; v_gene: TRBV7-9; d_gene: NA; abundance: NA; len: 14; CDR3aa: CASSFDRLRAEAFF; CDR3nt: TGTGCCAGCAGCTTTGACAGGTTAAGGGCTGAAGCTTTCTTT
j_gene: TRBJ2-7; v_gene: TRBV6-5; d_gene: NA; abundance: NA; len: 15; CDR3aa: CASSYSAYPPYEQYF; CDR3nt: TGTGCCAGCAGTTACTCGGCATATCCCCCCTACGAGCAGTACTTC
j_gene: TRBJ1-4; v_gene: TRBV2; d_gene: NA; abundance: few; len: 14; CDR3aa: CASSETGISEKLFF; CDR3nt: TGTGCCAGCAGTGAAACAGGTATAAGCGAAAAACTGTTTTTT
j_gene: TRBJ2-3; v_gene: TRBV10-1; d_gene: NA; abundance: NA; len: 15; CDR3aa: CASSSGKVVTDTQYF; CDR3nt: TGCGCCAGCAGTAGTGGGAAAGTTGTGACAGATACGCAGTATTTT
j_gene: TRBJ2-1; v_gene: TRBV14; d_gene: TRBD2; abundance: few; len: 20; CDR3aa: CASRPLPGLAGPLSYNEQFF; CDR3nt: TGTGCCAGCAGACCTCTTCCGGGACTAGCGGGACCCTTATCCTACAATGAGCAGTTCTTC
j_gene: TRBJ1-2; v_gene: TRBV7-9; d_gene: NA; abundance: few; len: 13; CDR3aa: CASSLALVYGYTF; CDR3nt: TGTGCCAGCAGCTTAGCGCTGGTGTATGGCTACACCTTC
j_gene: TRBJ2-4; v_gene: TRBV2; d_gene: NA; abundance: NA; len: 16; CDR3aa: CASSGSGRLAKNIQYF; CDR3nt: TGTGCCAGCAGTGGTTCCGGGAGACTTGCCAAAAACATTCAGTACTTC
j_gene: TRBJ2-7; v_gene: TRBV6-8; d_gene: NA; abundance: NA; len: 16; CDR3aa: CASSYPDPDDSYEQYF; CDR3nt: TGTGCCAGCAGCTATCCCGACCCGGATGACTCCTACGAGCAGTACTTC
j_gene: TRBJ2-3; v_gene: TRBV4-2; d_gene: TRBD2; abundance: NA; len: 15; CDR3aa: CASSYSTSGGDTQYF; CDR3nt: TGTGCCAGCAGCTACTCGACTAGCGGAGGAGATACGCAGTATTTT
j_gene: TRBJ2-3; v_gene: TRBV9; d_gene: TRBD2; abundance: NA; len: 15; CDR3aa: CASSGTSTSTDTQYF; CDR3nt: TGTGCCAGCAGCGGGACTAGCACGAGCACAGATACGCAGTATTTT
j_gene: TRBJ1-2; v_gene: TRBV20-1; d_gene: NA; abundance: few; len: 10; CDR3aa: CSARDHAYTF; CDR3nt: TGCAGTGCTAGAGATCACGCCTACACCTTC
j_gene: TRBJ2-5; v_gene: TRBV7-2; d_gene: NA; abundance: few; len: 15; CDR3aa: CASSPQSGSGETQYF; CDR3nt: TGTGCCAGCAGCCCCCAGTCGGGGAGCGGGGAGACCCAGTACTTC
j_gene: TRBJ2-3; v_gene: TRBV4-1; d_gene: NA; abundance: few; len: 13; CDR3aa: CASSQAVIDTQYF; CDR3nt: TGCGCCAGCAGCCAAGCGGTGATAGATACGCAGTATTTT
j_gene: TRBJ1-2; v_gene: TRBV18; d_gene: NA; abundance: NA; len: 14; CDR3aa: CASSPLGVNYGYTF; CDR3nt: TGTGCCAGCTCACCACTGGGGGTAAACTATGGCTACACCTTC
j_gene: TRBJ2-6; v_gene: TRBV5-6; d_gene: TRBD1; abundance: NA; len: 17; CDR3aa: CASSFRTGTSGANVLTF; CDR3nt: TGTGCCAGCAGCTTTAGGACAGGAACCTCTGGGGCCAACGTCCTGACTTTC
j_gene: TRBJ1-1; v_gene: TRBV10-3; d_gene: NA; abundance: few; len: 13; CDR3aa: CAISELMNTEAFF; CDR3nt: TGTGCCATCAGTGAGTTAATGAACACTGAAGCTTTCTTT
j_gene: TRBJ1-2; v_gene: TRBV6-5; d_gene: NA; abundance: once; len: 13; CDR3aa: CASSYDSYYGYTF; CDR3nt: TGTGCCAGCAGTTACGACAGCTACTATGGCTACACCTTC
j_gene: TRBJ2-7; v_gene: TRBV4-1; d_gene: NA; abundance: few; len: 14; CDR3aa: CASSQAGALYEQYF; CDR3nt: TGCGCCAGCAGCCAAGCAGGGGCCCTCTACGAGCAGTACTTC
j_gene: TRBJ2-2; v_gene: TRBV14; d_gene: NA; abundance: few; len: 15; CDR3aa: CASSHQGWYTGELFF; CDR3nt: TGTGCCAGCAGCCACCAGGGTTGGTACACCGGGGAGCTGTTTTTT
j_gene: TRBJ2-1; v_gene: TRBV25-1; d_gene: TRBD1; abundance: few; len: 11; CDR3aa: CASSLGQGLFF; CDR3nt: TGTGCCAGCAGTCTAGGACAGGGACTGTTCTTC
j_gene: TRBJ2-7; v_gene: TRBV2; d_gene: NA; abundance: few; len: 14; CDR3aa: CASRWTRESYEQYF; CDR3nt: TGTGCCAGCAGATGGACAAGGGAGTCCTACGAGCAGTACTTC
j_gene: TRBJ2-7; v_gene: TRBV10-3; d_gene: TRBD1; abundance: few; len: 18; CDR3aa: CAIRAGTVEHESSYEQYF; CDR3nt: TGTGCCATCAGGGCCGGGACAGTCGAACACGAGAGCTCCTACGAGCAGTACTTC
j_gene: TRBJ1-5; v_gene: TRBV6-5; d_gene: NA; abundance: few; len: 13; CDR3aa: CASSPDRNQPQHF; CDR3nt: TGTGCCAGCAGCCCTGACAGAAATCAGCCCCAGCATTTT
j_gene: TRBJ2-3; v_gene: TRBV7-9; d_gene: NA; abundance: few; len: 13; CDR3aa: CASSFSPGDTQYF; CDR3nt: TGTGCCAGCAGCTTTTCTCCGGGAGATACGCAGTATTTT
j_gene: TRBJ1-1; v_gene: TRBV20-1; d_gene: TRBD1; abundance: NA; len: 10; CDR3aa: CSATRQGAIF; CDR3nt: TGCAGTGCTACCCGACAGGGGGCGATCTTT
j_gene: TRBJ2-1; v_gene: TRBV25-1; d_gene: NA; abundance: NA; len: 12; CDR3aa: CASSRQYNEQFF; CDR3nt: TGTGCCAGCAGTCGACAGTACAATGAGCAGTTCTTC
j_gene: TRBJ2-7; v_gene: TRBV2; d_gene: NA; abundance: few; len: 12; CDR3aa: CASSPAGYEQYF; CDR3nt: TGTGCCAGCAGTCCAGCTGGTTACGAGCAGTACTTC